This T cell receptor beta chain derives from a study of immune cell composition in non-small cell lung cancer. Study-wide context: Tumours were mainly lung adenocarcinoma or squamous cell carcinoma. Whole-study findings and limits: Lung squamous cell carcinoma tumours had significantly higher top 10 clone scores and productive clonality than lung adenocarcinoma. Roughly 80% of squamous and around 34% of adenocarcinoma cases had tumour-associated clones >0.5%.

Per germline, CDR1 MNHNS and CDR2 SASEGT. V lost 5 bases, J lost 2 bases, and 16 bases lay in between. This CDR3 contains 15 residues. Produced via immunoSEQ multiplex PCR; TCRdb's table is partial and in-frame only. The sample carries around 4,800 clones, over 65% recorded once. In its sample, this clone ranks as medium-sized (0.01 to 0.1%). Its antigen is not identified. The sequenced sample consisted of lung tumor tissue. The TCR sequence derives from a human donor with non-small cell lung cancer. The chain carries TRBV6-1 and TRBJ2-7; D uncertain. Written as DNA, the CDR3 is TGTGCCAGCAGTTCTCCGGCAGGCTTAACCTACGAGCAGTACTTC. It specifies CASSSPAGLTYEQYF.